This TCR beta chain is from a study of blood T cell repertoires in COVID-19. Overall study context: There were acute and convalescent COVID-19 samples, and they came from the United States, Italy and Spain. PBMCs, B-cell-depleted T cells, or T cells were the source of the cDNA or gDNA that made up the material.

In the original processing: The authors estimated nucleated cell counts from reference gene primer amplification. Libraries were prepared by immunoSEQ multiplex PCR; TCRdb keeps only in-frame clonotypes and omits some of them. The V and J calls and clone size are taken from that table; D and trimming were inferred from the DNA. This sample has 250,000 or so clones; 75% to 90% occur once, and the top ten carry about 3%. CDR3 length equals 14 residues. Trimming removed 10 bases at V and 1 base at J, with 14 bases between. Germline CDR1 is MNHEY and CDR2 is SVGAGI. V is TRBV6-5 and J is TRBJ1-5; D possibly corresponds to TRBD1 (6 bases). This receptor was taken from a woman aged 25-40 years with active or convalescent COVID-19. The sequencing input was peripheral blood. CDR3 sequence: CATTDRRSNQPQHF. In DNA form, the CDR3 reads TGTGCCACCACCGACAGGAGGAGCAATCAGCCCCAGCATTTT.